This T cell receptor beta chain originates from a study of blood T cells in healthy people across ages. CDR3 length: 14 amino acids. The germline V gene encodes CDR1 MGHRA and CDR2 YSYEKL. The ends were cut back, 3 bases at V and 4 bases at J, with 10 bases in the middle. It was with a sample-barcoded 5' primer and a J-beta primer mix that a second PCR of roughly 7 to 12 cycles was run. TCRdb re-called the 5' RACE reads with MiXCR, one entry per CDR3 protein. The repertoire has hundreds of thousands of distinct CDR3 sequences, about 54% of them found once; the top ten carry around 37%. On this clonotype itself: The antigen remains unidentified.

The study recruited healthy Caucasian donors from Russia who were aged about 6 to 95. PBMCs, at least 7 million per sample, were isolated. RNA extraction gave at least 5.5 micrograms of total RNA per sample. Study results and limitations: Among long-lived donors, naive CD4+ cells were more numerous and diversity higher than in aged donors.

The chain couples TRBV4-1 to TRBJ1-3; D is uncertain. The sequence derives from a man aged 55 to 70 in good health. Sequencing was carried out using blood. The CDR3 DNA reads as TGCGCCAGCAGCCACTGGACGGGGGGAAACACCATATATTTT. Amino acids: CASSHWTGGNTIYF.